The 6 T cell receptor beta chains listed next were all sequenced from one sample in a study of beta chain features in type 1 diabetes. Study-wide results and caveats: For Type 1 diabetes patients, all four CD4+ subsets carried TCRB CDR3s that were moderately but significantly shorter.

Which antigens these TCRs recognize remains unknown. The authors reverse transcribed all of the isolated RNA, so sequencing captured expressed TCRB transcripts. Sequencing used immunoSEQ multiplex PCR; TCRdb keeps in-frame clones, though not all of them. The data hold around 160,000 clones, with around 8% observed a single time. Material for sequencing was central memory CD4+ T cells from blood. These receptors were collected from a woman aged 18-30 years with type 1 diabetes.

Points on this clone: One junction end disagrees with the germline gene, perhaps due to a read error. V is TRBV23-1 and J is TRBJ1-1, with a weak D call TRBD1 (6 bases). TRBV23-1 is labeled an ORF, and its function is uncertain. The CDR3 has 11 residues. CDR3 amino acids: CASSQLTGPLF. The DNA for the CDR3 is TGCGCCAGCAGTCAATTGACAGGCCCACTCTTT.

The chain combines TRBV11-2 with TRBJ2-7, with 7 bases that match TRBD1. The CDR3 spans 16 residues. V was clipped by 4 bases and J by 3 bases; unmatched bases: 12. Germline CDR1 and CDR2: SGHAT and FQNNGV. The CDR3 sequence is CASSSGAQGSGYEQYF. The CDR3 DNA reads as TGTGCCAGCAGCTCAGGAGCACAGGGGAGTGGCTACGAGCAGTACTTC. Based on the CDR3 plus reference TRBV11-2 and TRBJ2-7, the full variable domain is EAGVAQSPRYKIIEKRQSVAFWCNPISGHATLYWYQQILGQGPKLLIQFQNNGVVDDSQLPKDRFSAERLKGVDSTLKIQPAKLEDSAVYLCASSSGAQGSGYEQYFGPGTRLTVT.

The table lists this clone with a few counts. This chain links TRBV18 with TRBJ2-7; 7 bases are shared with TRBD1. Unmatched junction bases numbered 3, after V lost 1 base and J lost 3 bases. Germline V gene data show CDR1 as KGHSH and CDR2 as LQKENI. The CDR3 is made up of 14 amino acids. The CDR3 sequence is CASSPQQGSYEQYF. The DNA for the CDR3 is TGTGCCAGCTCACCACAACAGGGGAGCTACGAGCAGTACTTC.

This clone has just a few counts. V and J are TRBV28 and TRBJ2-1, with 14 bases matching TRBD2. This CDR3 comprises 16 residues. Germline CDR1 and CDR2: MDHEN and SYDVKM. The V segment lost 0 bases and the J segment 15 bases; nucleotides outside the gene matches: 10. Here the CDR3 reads CASSLWGLAGVNSRFF. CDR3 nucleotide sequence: TGTGCCAGCAGTTTATGGGGACTAGCGGGAGTAAACTCCAGGTTCTTC.

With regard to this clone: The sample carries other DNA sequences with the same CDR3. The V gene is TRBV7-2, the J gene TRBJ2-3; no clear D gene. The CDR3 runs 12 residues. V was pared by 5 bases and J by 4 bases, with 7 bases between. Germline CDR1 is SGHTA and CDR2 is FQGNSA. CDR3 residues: CASSPQADTQYF. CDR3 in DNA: TGTGCCAGCAGCCCCCAGGCAGATACGCAGTATTTT.

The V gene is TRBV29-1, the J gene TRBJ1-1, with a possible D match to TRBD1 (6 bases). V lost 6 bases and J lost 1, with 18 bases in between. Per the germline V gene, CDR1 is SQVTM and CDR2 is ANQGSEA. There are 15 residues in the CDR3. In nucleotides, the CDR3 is TGCAGCGTACCACCCAAACAGGGAACGAACACTGAAGCTTTCTTT. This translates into CSVPPKQGTNTEAFF.